A single sample gave rise to the 27 T cell receptor beta chains below, sequenced in a study of CD8 T cells in ankylosing spondylitis. TCRdb re-called the 5' RACE reads through MiXCR, storing one row per CDR3 protein. The data hold 350,000 to 450,000 distinct CDR3 sequences, with 20% to 25% observed a single time. Sequencing used blood, either unsorted or a sorted T cell fraction (not recorded which). Receptor source: a male donor with ankylosing spondylitis or in good health (not recorded which).

This chain uses TRBV27 with TRBJ2-7, with a weak D call TRBD1 (6 bases). This CDR3 is built from 13 residues. V was trimmed by 4 bases and J by 4 bases, leaving 11 bases between them. CDR1 MNHEY and CDR2 SMNVEV come from the germline V gene (reference sequence). CDR3 nucleotides: TGTGCCAGCAGTTACAGGGTTGAGTACGAGCAGTACTTC. Protein product: CASSYRVEYEQYF.

This chain links TRBV7-2 with TRBJ2-3; 11 bases match TRBD2. The CDR3 consists of 16 residues. Trimming cost V 4 bases and J 3 bases; bases outside gene matches: 6. From germline, CDR1 is SGHTA and CDR2 FQGNSA. CDR3 bases: TGTGCCAGCAGCTCTGTAGCGGGGGGGCCGACAGATACGCAGTATTTT. Amino acids: CASSSVAGGPTDTQYF.

Many counts were recorded for this clonotype. The chain employs TRBV12-3 or TRBV12-4 and TRBJ2-7, with D maybe TRBD1 (5 bases). V was shortened by 5 bases and J by 6 bases, with 14 bases between the two germline ends. The CDR3 length is 13 residues. The CDR3 nucleotides read TGTGCCAGCAGTGCCGGACACTGGGGCGAGCAGTACTTC. Translated: CASSAGHWGEQYF.

This chain connects TRBV27 to TRBJ2-7, with D possibly being TRBD1 or TRBD2 (5 bases each). The CDR3 has 13 residues. Trimming shortened V by 6 bases and J by 0 bases, and 9 bases separated the two germline ends. The germline V gene has CDR1 MNHEY and CDR2 SMNVEV (reference sequence). CDR3 in DNA: TGTGCCAGCAGCCAGGGAGCCTCCTACGAGCAGTACTTC. Translated: CASSQGASYEQYF.

The V and J genes are TRBV19 and TRBJ1-5, with D unclear. V was pared by 3 bases and J by 9 bases, with 15 bases between. The CDR3 loop spans 14 amino acids. The V gene's germline CDR1 is LNHDA and CDR2 SQIVND (reference sequence). CDR3 in amino acids: CASSMAPRSPPQHF. The CDR3 DNA follows: TGTGCCAGTAGTATGGCCCCTAGGAGTCCGCCCCAGCATTTT.

J is TRBJ2-7 and V is TRBV10-2; the D gene is possibly TRBD2 (6 bases). There are 13 residues in the CDR3. The V end was cut by 10 bases, the J end by 1 base, with 14 bases between. Germline V gene lookup returns CDR1 WSHSY and CDR2 SAAADI. CDR3 sequence: CATRRGSSYEQYF. Here the CDR3 DNA reads TGCGCCACCCGGAGGGGCAGTTCCTACGAGCAGTACTTC.

This clonotype was counted only a few times. V and J are TRBV12-3 or TRBV12-4 and TRBJ2-1; 9 bases fit TRBD2. The CDR3 runs to 15 residues. The V gene end was trimmed by 7 bases and the J gene end by 7 bases; junction bases not matched to a gene: 11. The CDR3 loop reads CASTQGSSGVNEQFF. The CDR3 DNA sequence: TGTGCCAGCACCCAGGGGTCTAGCGGGGTGAATGAGCAGTTCTTC.

This sequence joins TRBV6-5 and TRBJ2-3, with 7 bases fitting TRBD2. V shed 2 bases, J shed 4 bases, and the junction held 6 bases outside the gene matches. CDR3 size: 15 residues. Germline loops: CDR1 MNHEY, CDR2 SVGAGI. This CDR3 is CASSYGGLGADTQYF. The DNA of the CDR3 is TGTGCCAGCAGTTACGGCGGACTAGGGGCAGATACGCAGTATTTT.

At least ten counts were recorded for this clonotype. The rearrangement uses TRBV7-9 and TRBJ1-1, with TRBD1 matching 7 bases. V shed 4 bases, J shed 4 bases, and the junction held 3 bases outside the gene matches. CDR3 length: 13 residues. CDR1 is SEHNR, CDR2 FQNEAQ, per germline (reference sequence). CDR3 residues: CASSSPGGTEAFF. The CDR3 nucleotides read TGTGCCAGCAGCTCCCCAGGGGGCACTGAAGCTTTCTTT.

In its sample, this clonotype was seen many times. The chain recombines TRBV9 with TRBJ1-1; D is possibly TRBD1 (5 bases). The CDR3 is made up of 14 amino acids. The V gene lost 4 bases and the J gene lost 4 bases, with 14 bases spanning the gap. Germline loops: CDR1 SGDLS, CDR2 YYNGEE. The CDR3 loop reads CASSSEVGATEAFF. DNA for the CDR3: TGTGCCAGCAGCTCCGAAGTTGGGGCCACTGAAGCTTTCTTT.

This clonotype has more than one count but fewer than ten. The CDR3 DNA sequence: TGTGCCAGCAGCCCGACAGGGGCGAAGTTCAGTGAGCAGTTCTTC. Translation: CASSPTGAKFSEQFF. V usage is TRBV9 and J usage is TRBJ2-1; 8 bases fit TRBD1. Looked up from germline, CDR1 is SGDLS and CDR2 is YYNGEE. The CDR3 contains 15 residues. With 4 bases clipped from V and 9 bases from J, the junction kept 12 bases outside the gene matches.

V is TRBV7-9 and J is TRBJ1-2, with unresolved D. The CDR3 runs 17 residues. From germline, CDR1 is SEHNR and CDR2 FQNEAQ (reference sequence). Trimming shortened V by 1 base and J by 8 bases, and 23 bases separated the two germline ends. CDR3 nucleotide sequence: TGTGCCAGCAGCTTAGGGGCGGTCCAGGCCAACCGGGAGGGCTACACCTTC. It is translated as CASSLGAVQANREGYTF.

The gene calls are TRBV20-1 and TRBJ2-2; 14 nucleotides match TRBD2. This CDR3 is built from 17 residues. J gave up 4 bases and V 6 bases, and 10 bases lay outside the gene matches. Germline V lookup: CDR1 DFQATT, CDR2 SNEGSKA (reference sequence). In DNA form, the CDR3 reads TGCAGTGCCCGTGCTCCGGGACTAGCGGGGGTCACCGGGGAGCTGTTTTTT. Amino acid sequence: CSARAPGLAGVTGELFF.

V usage is TRBV7-9 and J usage is TRBJ2-7; TRBD2 might be the D (5 bases). CDR1 and CDR2 from the germline V gene are SEHNR and FQNEAQ (reference sequence). This CDR3 spans 14 amino acids. V shed 5 bases and J shed 3 bases, with 14 bases lying between them. The CDR3 DNA reads TGTGCCAGCAGCCTACGATCGGGATACTACGAGCAGTACTTC. Translation: CASSLRSGYYEQYF.

The rearrangement joins TRBV3-1 to TRBJ1-4; tentative D call: TRBD1 (5 bases). The CDR3 contains 16 residues. Germline loops: CDR1 LGHDT, CDR2 YNNKEL (reference sequence). Trimming stripped 4 bases from V and 5 bases from J, with 17 bases between. CDR3 amino acids: CASSPLKVAGNEKLFF. DNA of the CDR3: TGTGCCAGCAGCCCACTAAAGGTTGCAGGGAATGAAAAACTGTTTTTT.

This clonotype has a handful of counts. The chain employs TRBV9 and TRBJ2-1; D may be TRBD2 (6 bases). Germline V gene data show CDR1 as SGDLS and CDR2 as YYNGEE. The V and J ends lost 0 bases and 5 bases respectively, with 21 bases between them. The CDR3 has 18 residues. This chain's CDR3 is CASSVAPGSVGGNNEQFF. CDR3 in DNA: TGTGCCAGCAGCGTAGCTCCAGGGAGCGTGGGGGGAAACAATGAGCAGTTCTTC.

This clonotype has more than one count but fewer than ten. The chain is built from TRBV12-3 or TRBV12-4 and TRBJ2-1; no definite D call. V lost 8 bases and J 4 bases, leaving 6 bases between the germline ends. The CDR3 consists of 11 residues. The CDR3 is CASLDYNEQFF. CDR3 DNA: TGTGCCAGCTTGGATTACAATGAGCAGTTCTTC.

The rearrangement links TRBV7-6 to TRBJ1-5; no firm D call. CDR1 SGHVS and CDR2 FNYEAQ come from the germline V gene. This CDR3 contains 16 residues. V was clipped by 1 base and J by 6 bases, with 16 bases between them. Here the CDR3 reads CASSLEWTADGQPQHF. The CDR3 DNA is TGTGCCAGCAGCTTAGAATGGACGGCAGACGGTCAGCCCCAGCATTTT.

This clonotype was seen a handful of times. The V call is TRBV7-9, the J call TRBJ2-2; D remains ambiguous. Germline V gene sequence: CDR1 SEHNR, CDR2 FQNEAQ (reference sequence). This CDR3 is 15 amino acids long. Trimming removed 4 bases at V and 0 bases at J, with 9 bases between. The CDR3 DNA reads TGTGCCAGCAGCTCCCATCTAGCGAACACCGGGGAGCTGTTTTTT. This sequence encodes CASSSHLANTGELFF.

The rearrangement links TRBV28 to TRBJ2-7; 7 bases are a match to TRBD1. The CDR3 is made up of 14 amino acids. The germline CDR1 and CDR2 sequences are MDHEN and SYDVKM. After removal of 6 bases from V and 3 bases from J, the junction contained 8 bases not matched to a gene. The chain's CDR3 is CASRIQGISYEQYF. CDR3 bases: TGTGCCAGCAGGATACAGGGGATAAGCTACGAGCAGTACTTC.

This clonotype was counted between two and nine times. The rearrangement links TRBV10-2 to TRBJ2-5; 11 bases align to TRBD2. Germline CDR1 reads WSHSY; CDR2 reads SAAADI. The CDR3 consists of 15 residues. V lost 6 bases, J lost 4 bases, and 7 bases stayed unmatched. CDR3 residues: CASSKTSGVLETQYF. In DNA form, the CDR3 reads TGCGCCAGCAGCAAGACTAGCGGGGTTTTAGAGACCCAGTACTTC.

The chain employs TRBV11-2 and TRBJ2-5, with 7 positions matching TRBD1. The CDR3 extends over 15 amino acids. Germline assignment: CDR1 SGHAT and CDR2 FQNNGV. V was pared by 2 bases and J by 2 bases, with 5 bases of the junction left unmatched. The CDR3 coding sequence is TGTGCCAGCAGCTTATCTACGGGACAGCAAGAGACCCAGTACTTC. The encoded protein is CASSLSTGQQETQYF.

This clonotype was detected ten times or more. The chain has TRBV29-1 and TRBJ2-7; D could derive from TRBD1 or TRBD2 (5 bases each). The V and J ends lost 3 bases and 6 bases respectively, with 18 bases between them. The CDR3 contains 14 residues. Germline CDR1 and CDR2: SQVTM and ANQGSEA. CDR3 sequence (DNA): TGCAGCGTTGATATGGGGACGGACCCTCTCGAGCAGTACTTC. Protein sequence: CSVDMGTDPLEQYF.

This sequence joins TRBV5-6 and TRBJ2-5, with D possibly being TRBD2 (6 bases). CDR1 and CDR2 (germline): SGHDT, YYEEEE. The CDR3 extends over 15 amino acids. Trimming removed 2 bases from V and 2 bases from J, with 13 bases in between. Here the CDR3 DNA reads TGTGCCAGCAGCTTATTGGCTAGCGAACAAGAGACCCAGTACTTC. Its translation is CASSLLASEQETQYF.

V and J are TRBV29-1 and TRBJ2-1; no firm D call. The V end was cut by 6 bases, the J end by 7 bases, with 19 bases between. Per the germline V gene, CDR1 is SQVTM and CDR2 is ANQGSEA. This CDR3 is 14 amino acids long. CDR3 nucleotides: TGCAGCGTGGACGGAACAACGAGTACAAATGAGCAGTTCTTC. It specifies CSVDGTTSTNEQFF.

This clonotype was seen a handful of times. This chain connects TRBV27 to TRBJ2-2; the match to TRBD2 covers 7 bases. The germline V gene has CDR1 MNHEY and CDR2 SMNVEV (reference sequence). V lost 5 bases, J lost 3 bases, and 6 bases stayed unmatched. This CDR3 region has 15 residues. CDR3 nucleotide sequence: TGTGCCAGCAGTGCTGGCGGGGGTTACACCGGGGAGCTGTTTTTT. Its protein product is CASSAGGGYTGELFF.

This chain connects TRBV5-1 to TRBJ2-7; TRBD1 agrees at 9 bases. V gave up 1 base and J gave up 4 bases; unmatched junction bases: 6. The CDR3 is 15 amino acids. Germline loops: CDR1 SGHRS, CDR2 YFSETQ. CDR3 loop: CASSLFTGGGYEQYF. In DNA form, the CDR3 reads TGCGCCAGCAGCTTGTTCACAGGGGGCGGATACGAGCAGTACTTC.